A single sample gave rise to the 27 T cell receptor beta chains below, sequenced in a study of T cells in Graves' hyperthyroidism and ophthalmopathy. There were TCR beta CDR3 regions amplified from RNA transcripts. HTBI primers drove first-round RT-PCR of the TCR CDR3. TCRdb used MiXCR to reprocess the multiplex PCR reads, holding one entry per CDR3 protein. The sample holds about 640,000 distinct CDR3 sequences; less than 25% are singletons and the top ten take around a third. Input material: blood. All receptors derive from a man between 25 and 39 years old with Graves' ophthalmopathy.

CDR3 protein: CASSPGTATGEQYF. The CDR3 DNA reads TGTGCCAGCTCGCCCGGGACAGCGACCGGCGAGCAGTACTTC. This chain connects TRBV18 to TRBJ2-7; 7 bases are a match to TRBD1. Trimming cost V 6 bases and J 6 bases; bases outside gene matches: 11. Germline assignment: CDR1 KGHSH and CDR2 LQKENI. The CDR3 covers 14 residues.

The chain links TRBV18 to TRBJ2-5; D is unclear. The germline CDR1 and CDR2 sequences are KGHSH and LQKENI. V was shortened by 1 base and J by 4 bases, with 13 bases between the two germline ends. The CDR3 has 15 amino acids. The DNA for the CDR3 is TGTGCCAGCTCACCACAAGCCGGGCACCGAGAGACCCAGTACTTC. Protein: CASSPQAGHRETQYF.

This clonotype was picked up a small number of times. The rearrangement uses TRBV28 and TRBJ2-1; D gene ambiguous. The germline V and J ends were trimmed by 10 bases and 7 bases, with 20 bases remaining between them. The CDR3 extends over 14 amino acids. Germline CDR1 reads MDHEN; CDR2 reads SYDVKM. The DNA for the CDR3 is TGTGCCACCCATAAGGTCCCCGGCAGGAATGAGCAGTTCTTC. This translates into CATHKVPGRNEQFF.

This clonotype appeared a few times. V usage is TRBV2 and J usage is TRBJ2-3, with TRBD1 identical over 8 bases. The CDR3 extends over 14 amino acids. Germline CDR1 SNHLY, CDR2 FYNNEI. The J segment lost 4 bases and the V segment lost 6 bases, leaving 6 bases of the junction unmatched. CDR3 sequence reads: CASRGQGGADTQYF. CDR3 DNA sequence: TGTGCCAGCAGAGGACAGGGCGGGGCAGATACGCAGTATTTT.

The chain carries TRBV15 and TRBJ2-1, with 7 positions matching TRBD1. Trimming took 0 bases from V and 6 from J; bases not matched to a gene: 5. This CDR3 is 15 amino acids long. Germline CDR1 and CDR2: LNHNV and YYDKDF (reference sequence). The CDR3 loop is CATSRDKTGTNEQFF. The CDR3 nucleotides read TGTGCCACCAGCAGAGACAAGACAGGGACCAATGAGCAGTTCTTC.

This clonotype has only a few counts. The chain couples TRBV28 to TRBJ2-1; 9 positions match TRBD1. The germline gives CDR1 MDHEN, CDR2 SYDVKM. The CDR3 sequence is 20 residues long. After removal of 6 bases from V and 0 bases from J, the junction contained 18 bases not matched to a gene. In DNA, the CDR3 is TGTGCCAGCAGGTACCCAACGATCACGGGGACAGGGAGCTCCTACAATGAGCAGTTCTTC. It specifies CASRYPTITGTGSSYNEQFF.

This clonotype was counted only a few times. The chain employs TRBV28 and TRBJ1-2; D is unclear. The CDR3 spans 15 residues. The germline V gene encodes CDR1 MDHEN and CDR2 SYDVKM. V lost 5 bases, J lost 2 bases, and 15 bases lay in between. The CDR3 loop is CASSPPLGKNYGYTF. The CDR3 DNA reads as TGTGCCAGCAGTCCTCCGTTGGGGAAGAACTATGGCTACACCTTC.

This clonotype was picked up a small number of times. The chain is built from TRBV7-9 and TRBJ2-5; the match to TRBD2 covers 9 bases. CDR3 length: 15 residues. Germline-derived CDR1 and CDR2 are SEHNR and FQNEAQ (reference sequence). Trimming at V came to 2 bases and at J to 5 bases, leaving 6 bases not matched to a gene. This CDR3 reads CASSLLAGVSETQYF. In DNA form, the CDR3 reads TGTGCCAGCAGCTTATTAGCGGGAGTCTCGGAGACCCAGTACTTC.

Remarks on this clonotype: Since a much larger clone is just one base distant, this may be a read error. The CDR3 nucleotides read TGTGCCAGCAGTTTATTCGGGACAGGGGGGAACAGTGAAGCTTTCTTT. It codes for CASSLFGTGGNSEAFF. The J gene is TRBJ1-1, the V gene TRBV27, with 11 bases lining up with TRBD1. CDR3 length equals 16 residues. CDR1 and CDR2 from the germline V gene are MNHEY and SMNVEV (reference sequence).

There are many counts of this clonotype. This chain joins TRBV20-1 and TRBJ2-7; TRBD2 matches at 11 bases. This CDR3 has 17 residues. CDR1 and CDR2 (germline): DFQATT, SNEGSKA (reference sequence). V lost 0 bases to trimming and J lost 1 base; unmatched junction nucleotides: 8. As DNA, the CDR3 is TGCAGTGCTAGAGACTTCACTAGCGGGAGAGGGTCCTACGAGCAGTACTTC. Protein product: CSARDFTSGRGSYEQYF.

This clonotype was found many times. The chain is built from TRBV11-2 and TRBJ2-7, with D possibly being TRBD2 (5 bases). V lost 5 bases and J lost 0, with 14 bases in between. Germline V lookup: CDR1 SGHAT, CDR2 FQNNGV. The CDR3 is made up of 15 amino acids. CDR3 region: CASSPGLYSSYEQYF. Here the CDR3 DNA reads TGTGCCAGCAGCCCCGGACTGTATAGCTCCTACGAGCAGTACTTC.

This clonotype was detected a few times. A read error may be the cause here, since a much bigger clone is one base away. The chain uses TRBV28 and TRBJ2-2; D is uncertain. CDR3 length: 13 amino acids. Germline values: CDR1 MDHEN, CDR2 SYDVKM. Trimming stripped 2 bases from V and 3 bases from J, with 4 bases between. The CDR3 region is CASSLPDTGELFF. The CDR3 region has the DNA TGTGCCAGCAGTTTACCGGACACCGGGGAGCTGTTTTTT.

The chain employs TRBV2 and TRBJ2-7; maybe TRBD2 (7 bases). The germline V and J ends were trimmed by 5 bases and 4 bases, with 12 bases remaining between them. This CDR3 spans 13 amino acids. CDR1 and CDR2 (germline): SNHLY, FYNNEI. CDR3 residues: CASSRGEGYEQYF. CDR3 DNA: TGTGCCAGCAGTAGGGGGGAGGGATACGAGCAGTACTTC.

This clonotype came up many times. The rearrangement uses TRBV28 and TRBJ2-3, with 10 bases matching TRBD1. Trimming at V came to 5 bases and at J to 4 bases, leaving 3 bases not matched to a gene. The CDR3 sequence is 14 residues long. Looked up from germline, CDR1 is MDHEN and CDR2 is SYDVKM. The CDR3 loop is CASSLTGGSDTQYF. CDR3 bases: TGTGCCAGCAGTCTGACAGGGGGCTCAGATACGCAGTATTTT.

This clonotype was seen at least ten times. CDR3: CSASGSPYNEQFF. The CDR3 nucleotides read TGCAGTGCTAGCGGGAGTCCCTACAATGAGCAGTTCTTC. The chain is built from TRBV20-1 and TRBJ2-1, with a possible D match to TRBD2 (6 bases). The V gene lost 3 bases and the J gene lost 2 bases, with 8 bases spanning the gap. Germline V gene data show CDR1 as DFQATT and CDR2 as SNEGSKA (reference sequence). The CDR3 runs to 13 residues.

This clonotype showed up many times. The V and J genes are TRBV18 and TRBJ2-3; no firm D call. V was trimmed by 6 bases and J by 3 bases, leaving 10 bases between them. The CDR3 sequence is 13 residues long. CDR1 and CDR2 (germline): KGHSH, LQKENI. CDR3 region: CASSTRMTDTQYF. The CDR3 DNA follows: TGTGCCAGCTCGACCAGGATGACAGATACGCAGTATTTT. The whole variable domain, remainder taken from reference TRBV18 and TRBJ2-3, is NAGVMQNPRHLVRRRGQEARLRCSPMKGHSHVYWYRQLPEEGLKFMVYLQKENIIDESGMPKERFSAEFPKEGPSILRIQQVVRGDSAAYFCASSTRMTDTQYFGPGTRLTVL.

The chain employs TRBV29-1 and TRBJ2-5; no firm D call. The CDR3 has 13 residues. Between the trimmed V and J ends, which lost 5 bases and 3 bases, there was a span of 13 bases. The V gene's germline CDR1 is SQVTM and CDR2 ANQGSEA. The CDR3, as DNA: TGCAGCGTTCGGTCAAGAACGAAAGAGACCCAGTACTTC. Translating it yields CSVRSRTKETQYF. Variable domain in full (rest from reference TRBV29-1 and TRBJ2-5): SAVISQKPSRDICQRGTSLTIQCQVDSQVTMMFWYRQQPGQSLTLIATANQGSEATYESGFVIDKFPISRPNLTFSTLTVSNMSPEDSSIYLCSVRSRTKETQYFGPGTRLLVL.

The chain couples TRBV6-5 to TRBJ2-7; D is possibly TRBD2 (6 bases). The germline gives CDR1 MNHEY, CDR2 SVGAGI. The V end lost 2 bases, the J end lost 2 bases, and 10 bases lay between the germline ends. CDR3 length equals 14 residues. The CDR3: CASSYRGRTYEQYF. The CDR3, as DNA: TGTGCCAGCAGTTACCGAGGGAGGACCTACGAGCAGTACTTC.

The CDR3 here is CASSWTDKQFF. The CDR3 region has the DNA TGCGCCAGCAGCTGGACAGACAAGCAGTTCTTC. V gene TRBV5-1 combines with J gene TRBJ2-1, with D possibly TRBD1 on 6 matching bases. This CDR3 contains 11 residues. V was pared by 3 bases and J by 11 bases, with 9 bases between. The germline CDR1 and CDR2 sequences are SGHRS and YFSETQ.

This clonotype was seen only a few times. The V and J genes are TRBV20-1 and TRBJ1-5; weak D call: TRBD1 (5 bases). The CDR3 is 18 amino acids. Germline CDR1 is DFQATT and CDR2 is SNEGSKA (reference sequence). V was clipped by 0 bases and J by 0 bases, with 18 bases between them. Written as DNA, the CDR3 is TGCAGTGCTAGAGATCGGTTAGTTGGGGGAGCTAGCAATCAGCCCCAGCATTTT. Protein product: CSARDRLVGGASNQPQHF.

The chain uses TRBV28 and TRBJ1-3; D is possibly TRBD1 (6 bases). With 5 bases removed from V and 4 bases from J, the gap between germline ends came to 12 bases. Germline values: CDR1 MDHEN, CDR2 SYDVKM. This CDR3 spans 14 amino acids. In nucleotides, the CDR3 is TGTGCCAGCAGTACTTCAGGGGCAGGAAACACCATATATTTT. As protein: CASSTSGAGNTIYF.

This clonotype came up many times. The V call is TRBV6-6, the J call TRBJ2-7; TRBD2 is a possible D gene (5 bases). The CDR3 contains 14 residues. Germline V lookup: CDR1 MNHNY, CDR2 SVGAGI (reference sequence). Trimming removed 2 bases from V and 4 bases from J, with 12 bases in between. The CDR3 coding sequence is TGTGCCAGCAGTTACGACCATCTAGCTTACGAGCAGTACTTC. This sequence encodes CASSYDHLAYEQYF.

The V and J genes are TRBV6-1 and TRBJ2-1, with TRBD1 identical over 9 bases. This CDR3 has 16 amino acids. With V trimmed by 7 bases and J by 3 bases, 10 bases remained unmatched. CDR1 and CDR2 from the germline V gene are MNHNS and SASEGT. The CDR3 is CASIRHPGQGYNEQFF. The DNA for the CDR3 is TGTGCCAGCATTCGGCACCCGGGACAGGGCTACAATGAGCAGTTCTTC.

This clonotype was seen repeatedly, ten times or more. The chain employs TRBV27 and TRBJ2-7; 8 nucleotides align to TRBD1. Unmatched junction bases numbered 7, after V lost 3 bases and J lost 3 bases. Germline-derived CDR1 and CDR2 are MNHEY and SMNVEV (reference sequence). The length of the CDR3 is 15 residues. The CDR3 loop is CASSLFGQGGYEQYF. The CDR3 DNA is TGTGCCAGCAGTTTGTTCGGACAGGGTGGCTACGAGCAGTACTTC.

The table lists this clonotype with a few counts. The chain couples TRBV28 to TRBJ2-4; 7 nucleotides line up with TRBD1. Germline loops: CDR1 MDHEN, CDR2 SYDVKM. The CDR3 covers 16 residues. V lost 3 bases and J lost 2; bases outside the gene matches: 7. The CDR3 region has the DNA TGTGCCAGCAGTTTCTGGGCAGGGGGAACCAAAAACATTCAGTACTTC. It codes for CASSFWAGGTKNIQYF.

This clonotype was observed a handful of times. The J gene is TRBJ2-1, the V gene TRBV20-1, with a possible D match to TRBD1 (6 bases). The CDR3 is 13 amino acids. V dropped 5 bases and J dropped 7 bases, with 15 bases sitting between them. Germline V gives CDR1 DFQATT, CDR2 SNEGSKA (reference sequence). The CDR3 loop reads CSAVPGHPNEQFF. Here the CDR3 DNA reads TGCAGTGCTGTCCCGGGACACCCTAATGAGCAGTTCTTC.

This clonotype was detected many times. The chain joins TRBV11-2 to TRBJ1-1; maybe TRBD1 (5 bases). CDR1 is SGHAT, CDR2 FQNNGV, per germline. V lost 3 bases to trimming and J lost 0 bases, with 14 bases between them. The length of the CDR3 is 16 residues. The DNA for the CDR3 is TGTGCCAGCAGCTTCTTGGCAGGGAGCATGAACACTGAAGCTTTCTTT. It is translated as CASSFLAGSMNTEAFF.